The T cell receptor (beta chain) described here comes from a study of blood T cells in healthy people across ages. The germline V gene has CDR1 SGHKS and CDR2 YYEKEE (reference sequence). There are 15 residues in the CDR3. With a J-beta primer mix and a sample-barcoded 5' primer, a second PCR ran 7 to 11 cycles. TCRdb analysed the 5' RACE reads with MiXCR anew, one entry per CDR3 protein. The sample lists fewer than 800,000 distinct CDR3 sequences, 32% seen once, with less than 20% in the top ten. Points on this clonotype: One end of the junction fails to match germline, which may point to a read error.

The clonotype originates from a woman older than 75 in good health. V usage is TRBV5-5 and J usage is TRBJ1-1; D is unresolved. Sequencing was carried out using blood. The CDR3 DNA reads TGTGCCGGCAGCTTGTTTGGCGGGCGGAACACTGAAGCTTTCTTT. It is translated as CAGSLFGGRNTEAFF. Combining the CDR3 with reference TRBV5-5 and TRBJ1-1 gives the whole variable domain DAGVTQSPTHLIKTRGQQVTLRCSPISGHKSVSWYQQVLGQGPQFIFQYYEKEERGRGNFPDRFSARQFPNYSSELNVNALLLGDSALYLCAGSLFGGRNTEAFFGQGTRLTVV.